This T cell receptor (beta chain) was sequenced for a study of T-cell memory formation after mild COVID-19. The wider study: Largely donor-specific sequence clusters came from a couple of donors. Findings and caveats of the study: Whereas later expanders leaned CD4+, clones contracting day 15 to 85 showed a balanced CD4/CD8 makeup. Confirmation of SARS-CoV-2 specificity was lacking for second-wave clones peaking day 37.

With regard to this clonotype: Its antigen is not identified.

Trimming shortened V by 4 bases and J by 5 bases, and 12 bases separated the two germline ends. Germline lookup yields CDR1 SNHLY and CDR2 FYNNEI. The CDR3 sequence is 13 residues long. Amplification by 5'RACE using constant-segment primers produced TCR alpha and TCR beta cDNA libraries that carried sample barcodes and UMIs. TCRdb re-called the 5' RACE reads through MiXCR, storing one row per CDR3 protein. Here the sample spans about 49,000 distinct CDR3 sequences, 25% to 30% being singletons. The chain combines TRBV2 with TRBJ2-7; the D gene is possibly TRBD1 (5 bases). Specimen: PBMCs or a T cell subset sorted from them (not recorded which). The TCR sequence derives from a man aged 18 to 30 who had mild COVID-19 (a few samples of this study predate the infection). Cell type and time point are not known. Written as DNA, the CDR3 is TGTGCCAGCAGTGCCCCAGGGCTAAACGAGCAGTACGTC. Translating gives CASSAPGLNEQYV.